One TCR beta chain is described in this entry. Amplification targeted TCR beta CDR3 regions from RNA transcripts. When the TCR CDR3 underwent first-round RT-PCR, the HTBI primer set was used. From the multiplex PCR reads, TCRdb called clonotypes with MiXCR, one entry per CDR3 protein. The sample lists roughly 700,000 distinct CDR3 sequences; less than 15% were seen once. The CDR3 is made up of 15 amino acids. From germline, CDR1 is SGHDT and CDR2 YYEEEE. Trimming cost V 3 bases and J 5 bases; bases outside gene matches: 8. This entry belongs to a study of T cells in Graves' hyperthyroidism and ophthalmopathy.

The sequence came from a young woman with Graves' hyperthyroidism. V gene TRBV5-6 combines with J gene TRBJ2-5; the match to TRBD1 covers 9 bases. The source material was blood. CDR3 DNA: TGTGCCAGCAGCTGGATTACAGGGGGCTTGGAGACCCAGTACTTC. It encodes CASSWITGGLETQYF.